Listed here are 2 T cell receptor beta chains from one sample, sequenced in a study of T-cell reconstitution after alpha-beta-depleted transplantation in children. Unique molecular identifiers were incorporated into the prepared TCRbeta library. TCRdb re-called the PCR reads through MiXCR, storing one row per CDR3 protein. Of fewer than 550,000 distinct CDR3 sequences detected, around 10% appear once; the ten largest clones hold 11% to 15%. Sequenced here: PBMCs, mostly from graft donor cells, sampled 180 days after TCRalphabeta/CD19-depleted stem cell transplant. Source of these receptors: a female patient under 10 years old who had a stem cell transplant for aplastic anemia, so the T cells may come from the graft donor.

CDR3 in DNA: TGTGCCAGCAGGCCCCCCGGGTGGGAGAATGAGCAGTTCTTC. This encodes CASRPPGWENEQFF. V usage is TRBV12-3 or TRBV12-4 and J usage is TRBJ2-1, with D maybe TRBD2 (5 bases). The V end was cut by 6 bases, the J end by 7 bases, with 16 bases between. This CDR3 has 14 amino acids.

The genes are TRBV27 and TRBJ2-1, with 11 bases fitting TRBD1. This CDR3 spans 15 amino acids. With 6 bases clipped from V and 2 bases from J, the junction kept 3 bases outside the gene matches. Germline V lookup: CDR1 MNHEY, CDR2 SMNVEV (reference sequence). CDR3 residues: CASRRTGGTYNEQFF. The CDR3 DNA follows: TGTGCCAGCAGGCGGACAGGGGGCACCTACAATGAGCAGTTCTTC.